This TCR beta chain was found in a study of early T cells in non-severe SARS-CoV-2 infection. The V gene's germline CDR1 is SGHDT and CDR2 YYEEEE. The CDR3 is 19 residues long. The V gene end was trimmed by 4 bases and the J gene end by 2 bases; junction bases not matched to a gene: 20. The table lists this clonotype with many counts. From the 5' RACE reads, TCRdb called clonotypes with MiXCR, one entry per CDR3 protein. The repertoire includes under 85,000 distinct CDR3 sequences, roughly 13% of them detected once, and around 1.1% sits in the top ten. This clonotype was obtained from an adult who was a healthcare worker with PCR-confirmed SARS-CoV-2 infection or an uninfected control (not recorded which). The specimen sequenced was whole blood. The rearrangement joins TRBV5-6 to TRBJ2-5; 7 nucleotides agree with TRBD2. In DNA, the CDR3 is TGTGCCAGCAGCGGCCTATTGGCGGGAGTTTCCCCTTATCAAGAGACCCAGTACTTC. This codes for CASSGLLAGVSPYQETQYF. The full variable domain, its missing parts supplied by reference TRBV5-6 and TRBJ2-5, is DAGVTQSPTHLIKTRGQQVTLRCSPKSGHDTVSWYQQALGQGPQFIFQYYEEEERQRGNFPDRFSGHQFPNYSSELNVNALLLGDSALYLCASSGLLAGVSPYQETQYFGPGTRLLVL.